This record concerns one TCR beta chain sequence. Its antigen is not identified. The CDR3 loop spans 15 amino acids. CDR1 is MGHRA, CDR2 YSYEKL, per germline. V was clipped by 7 bases and J by 2 bases, with 14 bases between them. The table came from immunoSEQ multiplex PCR; TCRdb's copy has only in-frame clones and leaves some out. The sample records some 86,000 clones, approximately 85% being singletons. The sample belongs to a study of OX40 agonist ivuxolimab in advanced cancers. Study-wide results and limits: The authors did not determine the antigen specificity of the expanded peripheral T cells. CD4+ and CD8+ blood T cells expanded clonally by week 6 at 0.1 to 3.0 mg/kg.

Blood draws occurred at baseline, cycle 4 day 1, and cycle 7 day 1. This sample comprised CD4+ or CD8+ T cells sorted from blood, obtained in a trial of the OX40 agonist ivuxolimab. This TCR derives from an adult with an advanced solid tumor such as melanoma, head and neck, liver or kidney cancer. The V and J genes are TRBV4-1 and TRBJ1-4; D ambiguous. CDR3 amino acids: CASKSPGTTNEKLFF. The CDR3, as DNA: TGCGCCAGCAAATCTCCGGGAACGACTAATGAAAAACTGTTTTTT.